Listed here are 4 T cell receptor beta chains from one sample, sequenced in a study of shared clonotypes between healthy human individuals. Clones were sequenced by immunoSEQ multiplex PCR, and TCRdb holds only the in-frame ones, with some missing. The sample contains about 480,000 clones, 79% of which appear only once. Sequencing used PBMCs. These receptor sequences come from a woman aged 40 to 50 in good health. Some clones in this sample may be carry-over from other donors' samples.

The chain links TRBV4-1 to TRBJ2-2, with TRBD1 identical over 8 bases. Germline CDR1 MGHRA, CDR2 YSYEKL. The CDR3 consists of 15 residues. The V gene end was trimmed by 3 bases and the J gene end by 5 bases; junction bases not matched to a gene: 5. The CDR3 loop reads CASSQAGGKTGELFF. In DNA, the CDR3 is TGCGCCAGCAGCCAGGCAGGGGGCAAGACCGGGGAGCTGTTTTTT.

V usage is TRBV2 and J usage is TRBJ1-2; a weak D match, TRBD1 (5 bases). The CDR3 loop spans 10 amino acids. Trimming pared 8 bases from V and 6 bases from J, leaving 7 bases between. Germline V lookup: CDR1 SNHLY, CDR2 FYNNEI. DNA for the CDR3: TGTGCCAGCCAGGGTGATGGCTACACCTTC. Translation gives CASQGDGYTF.

This chain uses TRBV2 with TRBJ2-7, with 8 bases identical to TRBD1. There are 15 residues in the CDR3. Germline trimming cut 6 bases from V and 7 bases from J; bases unmatched to any gene: 14. CDR1 is SNHLY, CDR2 FYNNEI, per germline. The CDR3 sequence is CASSAKDRASYEQYF. CDR3 coding DNA: TGTGCCAGCAGCGCAAAGGACAGGGCATCTTATGAGCAGTACTTC.

The V gene is TRBV19, the J gene TRBJ2-2, with D perhaps given as TRBD1 or TRBD2 (5 bases each). V shed 5 bases and J shed 6 bases, with 13 bases lying between them. The CDR3 has 14 amino acids. CDR1 and CDR2 (germline): LNHDA, SQIVND (reference sequence). DNA for the CDR3: TGTGCCAGTAGTCCCGGGGCAGTTGCCGGGGAGCTGTTTTTT. It translates to CASSPGAVAGELFF.